The clone carrying this T cell receptor (beta chain) was counted only a few times. Its antigen is currently unknown. The source of the sample is a study of blood T cells in healthy people across ages. A second roughly 6 to 11 cycle PCR used barcoded and J-beta primers. Each CDR3 protein gets one entry after TCRdb re-called the 5' RACE reads with MiXCR. The data show about 830,000 distinct CDR3 sequences, over 45% seen once. Study-level findings and limits: When one million T cells were used, diversity estimates were thought to be underestimates.

Germline V lookup: CDR1 SGHDT, CDR2 YYEEEE. Trimming shortened V by 0 bases and J by 3 bases, and 11 bases separated the two germline ends. The CDR3 consists of 15 residues. This clonotype was obtained from a young man in good health. The gene calls are TRBV5-6 and TRBJ2-3; unclear D gene. Input material: blood. As DNA, the CDR3 is TGTGCCAGCAGCTTGGAGTTCGGCCGAACAGATACGCAGTATTTT. It is translated as CASSLEFGRTDTQYF.